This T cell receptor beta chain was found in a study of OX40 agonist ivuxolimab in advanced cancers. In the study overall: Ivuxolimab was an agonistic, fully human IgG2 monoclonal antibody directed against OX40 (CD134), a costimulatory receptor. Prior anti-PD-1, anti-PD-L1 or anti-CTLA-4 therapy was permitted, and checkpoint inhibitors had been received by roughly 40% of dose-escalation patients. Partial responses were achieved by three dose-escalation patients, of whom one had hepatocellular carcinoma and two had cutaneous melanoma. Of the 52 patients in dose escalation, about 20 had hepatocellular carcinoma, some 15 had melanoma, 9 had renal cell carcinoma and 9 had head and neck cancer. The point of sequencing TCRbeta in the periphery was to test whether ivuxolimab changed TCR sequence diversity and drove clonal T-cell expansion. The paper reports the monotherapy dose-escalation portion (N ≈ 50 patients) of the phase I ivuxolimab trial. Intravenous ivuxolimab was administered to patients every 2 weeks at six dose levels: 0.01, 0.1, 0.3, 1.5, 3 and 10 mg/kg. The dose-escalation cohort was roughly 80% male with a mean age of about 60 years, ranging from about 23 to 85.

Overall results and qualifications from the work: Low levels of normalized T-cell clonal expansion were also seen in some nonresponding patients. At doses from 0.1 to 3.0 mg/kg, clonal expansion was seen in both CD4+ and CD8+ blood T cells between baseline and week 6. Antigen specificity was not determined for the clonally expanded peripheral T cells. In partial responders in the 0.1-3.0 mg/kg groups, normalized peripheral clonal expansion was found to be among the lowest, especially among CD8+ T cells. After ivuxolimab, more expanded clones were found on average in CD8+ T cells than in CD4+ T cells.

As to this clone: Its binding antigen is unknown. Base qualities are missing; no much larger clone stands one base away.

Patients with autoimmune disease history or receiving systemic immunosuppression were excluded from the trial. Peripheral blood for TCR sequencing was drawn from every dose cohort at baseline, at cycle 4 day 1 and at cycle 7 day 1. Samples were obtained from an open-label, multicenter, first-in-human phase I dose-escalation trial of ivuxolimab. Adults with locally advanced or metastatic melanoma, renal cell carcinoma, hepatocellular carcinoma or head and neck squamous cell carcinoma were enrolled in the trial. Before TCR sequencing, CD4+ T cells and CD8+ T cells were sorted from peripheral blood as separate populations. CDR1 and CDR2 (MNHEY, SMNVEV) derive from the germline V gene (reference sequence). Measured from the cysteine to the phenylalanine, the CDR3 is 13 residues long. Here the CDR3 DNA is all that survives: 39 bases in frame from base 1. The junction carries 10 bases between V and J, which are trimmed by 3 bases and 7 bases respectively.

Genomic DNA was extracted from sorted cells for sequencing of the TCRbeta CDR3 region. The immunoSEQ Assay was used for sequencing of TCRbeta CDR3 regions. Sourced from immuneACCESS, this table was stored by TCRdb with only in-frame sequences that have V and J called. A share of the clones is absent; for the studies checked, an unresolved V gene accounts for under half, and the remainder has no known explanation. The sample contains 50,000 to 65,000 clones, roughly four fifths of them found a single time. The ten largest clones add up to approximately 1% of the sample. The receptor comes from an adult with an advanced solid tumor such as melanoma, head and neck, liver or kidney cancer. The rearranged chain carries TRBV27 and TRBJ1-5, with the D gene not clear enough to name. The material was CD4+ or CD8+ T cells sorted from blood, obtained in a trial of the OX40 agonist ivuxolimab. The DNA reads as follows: TGTGCCAGCAGTTTTGACCCTCTCCAGCCCCAGCATTTT. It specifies CASSFDPLQPQHF.